Listed here are 30 T cell receptor beta chains from one sample, sequenced in a study of T cell clonotyping in hematopoietic cell transplantation. Measured with immunoSEQ multiplex PCR; TCRdb has only the in-frame clones, and not every one. The table lists some 40,000 clones, less than 95% of them singletons. The sample comprised peripheral blood mononuclear cells. The receptor set was obtained from a woman between 50 and 59 years old in good health. Some clones in this sample may be carry-over from other donors' samples.

The chain carries TRBV2 and TRBJ1-2; 8 bases align to TRBD1. The CDR3 spans 13 residues. After removal of 7 bases from V and 4 bases from J, the junction contained 5 bases not matched to a gene. Germline lookup yields CDR1 SNHLY and CDR2 FYNNEI. In nucleotides, the CDR3 is TGTGCCAGCACCAACAGGGGGGCCTATGGCTACACCTTC. Protein sequence: CASTNRGAYGYTF.

CDR3 coding DNA: TGCGCCAGCAGCCATAGGGGTGGAGGGAGCGACGAGCAGTACTTC. Encoded protein: CASSHRGGGSDEQYF. The J gene is TRBJ2-7, the V gene TRBV4-3; TRBD2 is a possible D gene (6 bases). CDR3 length: 15 residues. Germline V gene sequence: CDR1 LGHNA, CDR2 YSLEER. Trimming took 3 bases from V and 5 from J, leaving 17 bases between them.

The rearrangement uses TRBV11-2 and TRBJ2-1; 8 bases are shared with TRBD2. This CDR3 has 14 amino acids. Germline CDR1 and CDR2: SGHAT and FQNNGV. The junction had 3 bases not matched to a gene; V was cut back by 0 bases and J by 8 bases. The CDR3 sequence is CASSLDVTSDEQFF. CDR3 DNA: TGTGCCAGCAGCTTAGATGTGACTAGCGATGAGCAGTTCTTC.

The chain uses TRBV6-1 and TRBJ1-2; D gene unclear. Germline-derived CDR1 and CDR2 are MNHNS and SASEGT. The CDR3 totals 14 residues. Trimming pared 1 base from V and 1 base from J, leaving 7 bases between. Written as DNA, the CDR3 is TGTGCCAGCAGTGAAGGTAGCGGTAACTATGGCTACACCTTC. Encoded protein: CASSEGSGNYGYTF.

The chain recombines TRBV19 with TRBJ2-2, with D possibly matching TRBD2 (6 bases). V gave up 6 bases and J gave up 1 base, with 12 bases separating them. This CDR3 has 15 amino acids. Germline lookup yields CDR1 LNHDA and CDR2 SQIVND (reference sequence). The CDR3 bases are TGTGCCAGTAGAGATGGAGGGGAGAACACCGGGGAGCTGTTTTTT. This sequence encodes CASRDGGENTGELFF. Full variable domain (remainder filled in from reference TRBV19 and TRBJ2-2): DGGITQSPKYLFRKEGQNVTLSCEQNLNHDAMYWYRQDPGQGLRLIYYSQIVNDFQKGDIAEGYSVSREKKESFPLTVTSAQKNPTAFYLCASRDGGENTGELFFGEGSRLTVL.

The chain uses TRBV7-8 and TRBJ2-7; TRBD2 matches at 7 bases. Trimming cost V 3 bases and J 6 bases; bases outside gene matches: 5. Looked up from germline, CDR1 is SGHVS and CDR2 is FQNEAQ. This CDR3 comprises 13 residues. CDR3 region: CASSLGRDAEQYF. The DNA of the CDR3 is TGTGCCAGCAGCTTGGGGAGGGATGCCGAGCAGTACTTC.

This clone was counted a single time. CDR3 residues: CASSPPRGSNTEAFF. The CDR3 DNA sequence: TGTGCCAGCTCACCACCTAGGGGGAGTAACACTGAAGCTTTCTTT. The chain combines TRBV18 with TRBJ1-1, with D perhaps matching TRBD1 (6 bases). This CDR3 has 15 amino acids. V was shortened by 0 bases and J by 2 bases, with 10 bases between the two germline ends. CDR1 is KGHSH and CDR2 is LQKENI in the germline V gene.

The chain has TRBV7-9 and TRBJ1-1; D gene ambiguous. This CDR3 is built from 14 residues. CDR1 and CDR2 from the germline V gene are SEHNR and FQNEAQ (reference sequence). Trimming pared 1 base from V and 7 bases from J, leaving 13 bases between. The CDR3 sequence: CASSLVPLKDEAFF. CDR3 sequence (DNA): TGTGCCAGCAGCTTAGTCCCCTTGAAGGATGAAGCTTTCTTT.

The chain combines TRBV5-4 with TRBJ2-3; 7 bases are shared with TRBD1. The V segment lost 4 bases and the J segment 5 bases; nucleotides outside the gene matches: 7. Germline V lookup: CDR1 SGHNT, CDR2 YYREEE (reference sequence). The CDR3 is 14 residues long. The CDR3 DNA reads TGTGCCAGCAGCGGGGGCCCAGGGGGAGATACGCAGTATTTT. Translation: CASSGGPGGDTQYF.

The V and J genes are TRBV28 and TRBJ1-2; unclear D gene. This CDR3 contains 14 residues. The ends were cut back, 2 bases at V and 4 bases at J, with 11 bases in the middle. Germline CDR1 MDHEN, CDR2 SYDVKM. The CDR3 nucleotides read TGTGCCAGCAGTTTAATCGGCAGCGTCTATGGCTACACCTTC. Protein product: CASSLIGSVYGYTF.

This chain uses TRBV7-2 with TRBJ1-2; the match to TRBD1 covers 9 bases. J gave up 7 bases and V 4 bases, and 4 bases lay outside the gene matches. Germline CDR1 is SGHTA and CDR2 is FQGNSA. This CDR3 is built from 13 residues. CDR3 amino acids: CASSSSTGGGYTF. The CDR3 region has the DNA TGTGCCAGCAGCTCCTCGACAGGGGGTGGCTACACCTTC.

The chain uses TRBV7-6 and TRBJ2-7, with 8 bases matching TRBD1. The J segment lost 2 bases and the V segment lost 6 bases, leaving 3 bases of the junction unmatched. CDR1 and CDR2 (germline): SGHVS, FNYEAQ. This CDR3 region has 13 residues. The CDR3, as DNA: TGTGCCAGCAGTGACAGGGGCGCCTACGAGCAGTACTTC. Protein product: CASSDRGAYEQYF.

The CDR3 DNA reads as TGTGCCAGCAGTTACACCCGGCAGGGAAACGAGCAGTACTTC. It specifies CASSYTRQGNEQYF. The chain employs TRBV6-5 and TRBJ2-7; possible D gene TRBD1, 5 bases. Between the trimmed V and J ends, which lost 2 bases and 5 bases, there was a span of 13 bases. CDR1 and CDR2 from the germline V gene are MNHEY and SVGAGI. The CDR3 runs 14 residues.

The gene calls are TRBV19 and TRBJ1-6, with unresolved D. CDR1 LNHDA and CDR2 SQIVND come from the germline V gene (reference sequence). This CDR3 is 16 amino acids long. The V gene lost 0 bases and the J gene lost 0 bases, with 6 bases spanning the gap. The CDR3 reads CASSIEQSSYNSPLHF. DNA for the CDR3: TGTGCCAGTAGTATAGAACAGAGCTCCTATAATTCACCCCTCCACTTT.

The rearrangement uses TRBV28 and TRBJ2-7; 7 bases map to TRBD2. Germline V gene lookup returns CDR1 MDHEN and CDR2 SYDVKM. The CDR3 runs to 14 residues. V gave up 2 bases and J gave up 3 bases; unmatched junction bases: 4. CDR3 region: CASSLSGEDYEQYF. The CDR3 DNA sequence: TGTGCCAGCAGTTTAAGCGGGGAGGACTACGAGCAGTACTTC.

The CDR3 loop is CASSDTGEYGYTF. As DNA, the CDR3 is TGTGCCAGCAGTGACACAGGGGAATATGGCTACACCTTC. The chain combines TRBV6-1 with TRBJ1-2, with TRBD1 matching over 7 bases. The CDR3 is 13 amino acids. The trim removed 3 bases at V and 5 bases at J, leaving 3 bases unmatched. The germline CDR1 and CDR2 sequences are MNHNS and SASEGT.

The chain is built from TRBV27 and TRBJ2-4, with 7 bases identical to TRBD2. The germline V gene has CDR1 MNHEY and CDR2 SMNVEV (reference sequence). This CDR3 contains 17 residues. The trim removed 0 bases at V and 7 bases at J, leaving 12 bases unmatched. The CDR3 is CASSLSSAGVGKNIQYF. CDR3 in DNA: TGTGCCAGCAGTTTATCGTCGGCGGGGGTCGGAAAGAACATTCAGTACTTC.

V and J are TRBV2 and TRBJ1-2; D call uncertain. Trimming cost V 1 base and J 4 bases, with 10 bases left between them. There are 14 residues in the CDR3. Germline V gene data show CDR1 as SNHLY and CDR2 as FYNNEI. The CDR3 nucleotides are TGTGCCAGCAGTGAAGATGTTGCAGGCTATGGCTACACCTTC. It translates to CASSEDVAGYGYTF.

This chain joins TRBV13 and TRBJ2-3; D might be TRBD1 or TRBD2, each matching 6 bases. Germline values: CDR1 PRHDT, CDR2 FYEKMQ (reference sequence). The CDR3 sequence is 16 residues long. V gave up 0 bases and J gave up 3 bases, with 13 bases separating them. The CDR3 sequence is CASSLGRGRRTDTQYF. The CDR3 coding sequence is TGTGCCAGCAGCTTAGGGAGGGGGAGGAGGACAGATACGCAGTATTTT.

The V gene is TRBV9, the J gene TRBJ1-4, with D maybe TRBD1 (5 bases). V dropped 2 bases and J dropped 8 bases, with 22 bases sitting between them. Looked up from germline, CDR1 is SGDLS and CDR2 is YYNGEE. There are 17 residues in the CDR3. CDR3 DNA: TGTGCCAGCAGCGTCCACCCCGACAGCGCCGGAAGGGAAAAACTGTTTTTT. Translating it yields CASSVHPDSAGREKLFF. The full variable domain, with the rest looked up from reference TRBV9 and TRBJ1-4, is DSGVTQTPKHLITATGQRVTLRCSPRSGDLSVYWYQQSLDQGLQFLIQYYNGEERAKGNILERFSAQQFPDLHSELNLSSLELGDSALYFCASSVHPDSAGREKLFFGSGTQLSVL.

The chain is built from TRBV28 and TRBJ2-2; TRBD1 aligns across 9 bases. This CDR3 contains 17 residues. Germline-derived CDR1 and CDR2 are MDHEN and SYDVKM. Losses at the gene ends were 1 base for V and 2 bases for J; bases not matched to a gene: 5. The CDR3 is CASSLYAQGANTGELFF. CDR3 sequence (DNA): TGTGCCAGCAGTTTATACGCACAGGGGGCAAACACCGGGGAGCTGTTTTTT.

This clone appeared a single time. The chain has TRBV4-3 and TRBJ1-5, with D hard to call. CDR1 is LGHNA, CDR2 YSLEER, per germline. The CDR3 consists of 16 residues. V was pared by 0 bases and J by 0 bases, with 9 bases between. For the CDR3, the DNA is TGCGCCAGCAGCCAAGAGAAGGAATATAGCAATCAGCCCCAGCATTTT. Its protein is CASSQEKEYSNQPQHF.

V gene TRBV5-6 combines with J gene TRBJ1-1; possible D gene TRBD1, 5 bases. The CDR3 has 14 amino acids. V gave up 3 bases and J gave up 5 bases, with 14 bases separating them. Germline lookup yields CDR1 SGHDT and CDR2 YYEEEE. The CDR3 bases are TGTGCCAGCAGCTCGGGACTTGAATGGACTGAAGCTTTCTTT. Protein sequence: CASSSGLEWTEAFF.

V and J are TRBV18 and TRBJ2-7, with a possible D match to TRBD1 (5 bases). Germline CDR1 is KGHSH and CDR2 is LQKENI. Trimming left V 3 bases short and J 3 bases short, with 12 bases between. The CDR3 runs to 14 residues. The CDR3: CASSPTATGYEQYF. The CDR3 DNA is TGTGCCAGCTCACCGACAGCCACGGGCTACGAGCAGTACTTC. Combining the CDR3 with reference TRBV18 and TRBJ2-7 gives the whole variable domain NAGVMQNPRHLVRRRGQEARLRCSPMKGHSHVYWYRQLPEEGLKFMVYLQKENIIDESGMPKERFSAEFPKEGPSILRIQQVVRGDSAAYFCASSPTATGYEQYFGPGTRLTVT.

This clone came up a few times. The chain couples TRBV30 to TRBJ1-2; no definite D call. V was clipped by 1 base and J by 7 bases, with 7 bases between them. The CDR3 length is 11 residues. CDR1 and CDR2 (germline): GTSNPN, SVGIG (reference sequence). The CDR3 region is CAWSGGFGYTF. CDR3 bases: TGTGCCTGGAGTGGAGGGTTTGGCTACACCTTC. The variable domain in full, with the rest retrieved from reference TRBV30 and TRBJ1-2, is SQTIHQWPATLVQPVGSPLSLECTVEGTSNPNLYWYRQAAGRGLQLLFYSVGIGQISSEVPQNLSASRPQDRQFILSSKKLLLSDSGFYLCAWSGGFGYTFGSGTRLTVV.

V usage is TRBV4-3 and J usage is TRBJ2-5; perhaps TRBD2 as D (5 bases). The V and J ends lost 0 bases and 7 bases respectively, with 12 bases between them. The CDR3 length is 14 residues. In germline, CDR1 is LGHNA, CDR2 YSLEER. CDR3 region: CASSQDEGVGTQYF. The CDR3 DNA follows: TGCGCCAGCAGCCAAGACGAGGGAGTGGGGACCCAGTACTTC.

This clone was observed a single time. CDR3 sequence reads: CAWSLREGYEQYF. The CDR3 bases are TGTGCCTGGAGCCTTAGGGAGGGCTACGAGCAGTACTTC. The chain employs TRBV30 and TRBJ2-7, with 7 bases fitting TRBD2. V lost 3 bases to trimming and J lost 3 bases; unmatched junction nucleotides: 5. The germline gives CDR1 GTSNPN, CDR2 SVGIG (reference sequence). The CDR3 is 13 residues long.

The chain links TRBV11-3 to TRBJ1-2; 8 bases fit TRBD1. CDR3 length equals 14 residues. CDR1 and CDR2 (germline): SGHNT, YENEEA. The V segment lost 4 bases and the J segment 3 bases; nucleotides outside the gene matches: 4. In DNA, the CDR3 is TGTGCCAGCAGCTCCCTGGACAGGGACTATGGCTACACCTTC. The encoded protein is CASSSLDRDYGYTF.

The V gene is TRBV7-2, the J gene TRBJ1-2; a possible D gene is TRBD1 (6 bases). This CDR3 spans 13 amino acids. V was shortened by 8 bases and J by 1 base, with 11 bases between the two germline ends. In germline, CDR1 is SGHTA, CDR2 FQGNSA. The CDR3 region has the DNA TGTGCCAGCTCGACAGGACTTAACTATGGCTACACCTTC. It yields the protein CASSTGLNYGYTF. The complete variable domain, with remaining parts taken from reference TRBV7-2 and TRBJ1-2, reads GAGVSQSPSNKVTEKGKDVELRCDPISGHTALYWYRQSLGQGLEFLIYFQGNSAPDKSGLPSDRFSAERTGGSVSTLTIQRTQQEDSAVYLCASSTGLNYGYTFGSGTRLTVV.

The chain joins TRBV27 to TRBJ1-3, with D perhaps TRBD1 (5 bases). Germline CDR1 MNHEY, CDR2 SMNVEV (reference sequence). This CDR3 comprises 16 residues. V was clipped by 5 bases and J by 1 base, with 15 bases between them. Here the CDR3 reads CASSPSQGESGNTIYF. In nucleotides, the CDR3 is TGTGCCAGCAGTCCCTCCCAGGGAGAGTCTGGAAACACCATATATTTT.